One sample yielded the 10 T cell receptor beta chains listed below, sequenced in a study of cytomegalovirus exposure and HLA in healthy donors. Here immunoSEQ multiplex PCR was the method, and the copy in TCRdb shows in-frame clones only, minus some. This table has roughly 130,000 clones, approximately 84% appearing once. Sequencing input: PBMCs. These receptors were taken from a woman aged 25 to 39 in good health and CMV-seronegative.

The V and J genes are TRBV5-1 and TRBJ1-1, with D maybe TRBD1 (5 bases). Between the trimmed V and J ends, which lost 5 bases and 4 bases, there was a span of 9 bases. This CDR3 comprises 12 residues. Germline V CDR1 and CDR2: SGHRS, YFSETQ. CDR3 DNA: TGCGCCAGCAGTATTAGGGGCACTGAAGCTTTCTTT. It codes for CASSIRGTEAFF. Complete variable domain (other parts from reference TRBV5-1 and TRBJ1-1): KAGVTQTPRYLIKTRGQQVTLSCSPISGHRSVSWYQQTPGQGLQFLFEYFSETQRNKGNFPGRFSGRQFSNSRSEMNVSTLELGDSALYLCASSIRGTEAFFGQGTRLTVV.

J is TRBJ1-6 and V is TRBV7-9, with TRBD1 matching over 8 bases. The J segment lost 6 bases and the V segment lost 5 bases, leaving 3 bases of the junction unmatched. This CDR3 is 14 amino acids long. Germline assignment: CDR1 SEHNR and CDR2 FQNEAQ (reference sequence). CDR3 sequence: CASSKGQANSPLHF. For the CDR3, the DNA is TGTGCCAGCAGCAAGGGACAGGCTAATTCACCCCTCCACTTT.

The V gene is TRBV4-1, the J gene TRBJ2-1; D perhaps matches TRBD2 (6 bases). Trimming pared 4 bases from V and 3 bases from J, leaving 13 bases between. The CDR3 runs to 15 residues. CDR1 and CDR2 from the germline V gene are MGHRA and YSYEKL. CDR3 in DNA: TGCGCCAGCAGCCTATGGGCCGGGAGCTACAATGAGCAGTTCTTC. Amino acid sequence: CASSLWAGSYNEQFF.

The chain is built from TRBV5-1 and TRBJ2-1; no clear D gene. Germline values: CDR1 SGHRS, CDR2 YFSETQ. V was cut by 0 bases and J by 5 bases, with 9 bases left in between. The CDR3 has 14 residues. The DNA of the CDR3 is TGCGCCAGCAGCTTGGGAATAGCTGACAATGAGCAGTTCTTC. Translating gives CASSLGIADNEQFF.

The chain recombines TRBV7-9 with TRBJ1-4; perhaps TRBD1 as D (5 bases). The V end was cut by 6 bases, the J end by 8 bases, with 16 bases between. This CDR3 spans 14 amino acids. The germline CDR1 and CDR2 sequences are SEHNR and FQNEAQ (reference sequence). CDR3 protein: CASSPSGGGEKLFF. As DNA, the CDR3 is TGTGCCAGCAGTCCAAGCGGGGGTGGGGAAAAACTGTTTTTT. Together with reference TRBV7-9 and TRBJ1-4, the CDR3 gives the full variable domain: DTGVSQNPRHKITKRGQNVTFRCDPISEHNRLYWYRQTLGQGPEFLTYFQNEAQLEKSRLLSDRFSAERPKGSFSTLEIQRTEQGDSAMYLCASSPSGGGEKLFFGSGTQLSVL.

The rearrangement links TRBV6-6 to TRBJ2-7; D is possibly TRBD2 (6 bases). Between the trimmed V and J ends, which lost 6 bases and 3 bases, there was a span of 12 bases. Germline V gene lookup returns CDR1 MNHNY and CDR2 SVGAGI (reference sequence). This CDR3 is built from 13 residues. The CDR3 is CASSQSGVYEQYF. DNA of the CDR3: TGTGCCAGCAGCCAGTCGGGGGTCTACGAGCAGTACTTC.

The V gene is TRBV7-8, the J gene TRBJ1-2, with no clear D. Trimming pared 1 base from V and 0 bases from J, leaving 12 bases between. Germline CDR1 reads SGHVS; CDR2 reads FQNEAQ. The CDR3 consists of 16 residues. Written as DNA, the CDR3 is TGTGCCAGCAGCTTAGTCCCCGGAGGGACTAACTATGGCTACACCTTC. This gives the protein CASSLVPGGTNYGYTF. Together with reference TRBV7-8 and TRBJ1-2, the CDR3 gives the full variable domain: GAGVSQSPRYKVAKRGQDVALRCDPISGHVSLFWYQQALGQGPEFLTYFQNEAQLDKSGLPSDRFFAERPEGSVSTLKIQRTQQEDSAVYLCASSLVPGGTNYGYTFGSGTRLTVV.

V is TRBV7-2 and J is TRBJ1-6; weak D call: TRBD1 (6 bases). The V end was cut by 5 bases, the J end by 7 bases, with 18 bases between. CDR1 is SGHTA, CDR2 FQGNSA, per germline. The length of the CDR3 is 16 residues. CDR3 nucleotide sequence: TGTGCCAGCAGCCAGAATGGGGGCCAAGGAAATTCACCCCTCCACTTT. Its protein is CASSQNGGQGNSPLHF.

This chain connects TRBV4-3 to TRBJ2-7, with 11 bases matching TRBD2. This CDR3 has 15 amino acids. Looked up from germline, CDR1 is LGHNA and CDR2 is YSLEER. V lost 3 bases and J lost 4; bases outside the gene matches: 5. CDR3 DNA sequence: TGCGCCAGCAGCCAGGTGACTAGCGGGGCTTACGAGCAGTACTTC. Translating gives CASSQVTSGAYEQYF.

This clone was detected a few times. This chain connects TRBV4-3 to TRBJ1-2; D possibly corresponds to TRBD1 (5 bases). Germline V gives CDR1 LGHNA, CDR2 YSLEER. V gave up 3 bases and J gave up 4 bases, with 12 bases separating them. CDR3 length: 14 amino acids. CDR3 residues: CASSQQRGAYGYTF. The CDR3 DNA is TGCGCCAGCAGCCAGCAAAGGGGTGCCTATGGCTACACCTTC.